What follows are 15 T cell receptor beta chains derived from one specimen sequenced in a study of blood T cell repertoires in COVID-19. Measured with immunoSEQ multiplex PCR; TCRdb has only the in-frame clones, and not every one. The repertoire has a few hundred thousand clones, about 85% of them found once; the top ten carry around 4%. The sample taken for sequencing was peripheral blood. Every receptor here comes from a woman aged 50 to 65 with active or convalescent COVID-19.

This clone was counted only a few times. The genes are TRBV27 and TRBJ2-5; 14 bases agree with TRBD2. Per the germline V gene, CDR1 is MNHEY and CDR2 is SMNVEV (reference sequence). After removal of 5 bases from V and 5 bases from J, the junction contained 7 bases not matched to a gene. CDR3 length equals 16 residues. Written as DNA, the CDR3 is TGTGCCAGCAGTCAAGGACTAGCGGGAGGATCGGAGACCCAGTACTTC. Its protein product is CASSQGLAGGSETQYF.

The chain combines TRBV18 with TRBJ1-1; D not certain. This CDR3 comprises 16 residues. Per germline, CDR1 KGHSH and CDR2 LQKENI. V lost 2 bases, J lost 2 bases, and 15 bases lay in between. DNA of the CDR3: TGTGCCAGCTCACCAGTAGCCGGGAGCCAAAACACTGAAGCTTTCTTT. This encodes CASSPVAGSQNTEAFF.

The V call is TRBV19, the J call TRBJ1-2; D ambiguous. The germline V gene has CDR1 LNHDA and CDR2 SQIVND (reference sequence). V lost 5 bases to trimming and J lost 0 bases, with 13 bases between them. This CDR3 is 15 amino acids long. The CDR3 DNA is TGTGCCAGTAGTCCCATGGTGGGAGCTAACTATGGCTACACCTTC. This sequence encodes CASSPMVGANYGYTF.

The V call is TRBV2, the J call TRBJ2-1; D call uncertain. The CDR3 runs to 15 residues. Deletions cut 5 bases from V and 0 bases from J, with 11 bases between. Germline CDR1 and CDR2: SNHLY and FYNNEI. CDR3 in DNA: TGTGCCAGCAGTCAAGGGTCTAGCTCCTACAATGAGCAGTTCTTC. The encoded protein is CASSQGSSSYNEQFF. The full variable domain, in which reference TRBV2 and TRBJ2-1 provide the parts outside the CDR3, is EPEVTQTPSHQVTQMGQEVILRCVPISNHLYFYWYRQILGQKVEFLVSFYNNEISEKSEIFDDQFSVERPDGSNFTLKIRSTKLEDSAMYFCASSQGSSSYNEQFFGPGTRLTVL.

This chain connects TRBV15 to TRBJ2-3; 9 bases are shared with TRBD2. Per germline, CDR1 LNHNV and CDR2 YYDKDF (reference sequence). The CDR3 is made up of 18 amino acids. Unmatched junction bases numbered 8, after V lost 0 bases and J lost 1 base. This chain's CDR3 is CATSRDLGRLAGTDTQYF. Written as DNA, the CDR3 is TGTGCCACCAGCAGAGACCTCGGAAGACTAGCGGGCACAGATACGCAGTATTTT.

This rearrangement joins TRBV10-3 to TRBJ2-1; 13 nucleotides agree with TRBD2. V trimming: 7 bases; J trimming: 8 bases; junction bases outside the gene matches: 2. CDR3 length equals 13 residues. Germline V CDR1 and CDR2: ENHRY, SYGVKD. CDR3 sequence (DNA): TGTGCCATCAACGGACTAGCGGGAGATGAGCAGTTCTTC. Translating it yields CAINGLAGDEQFF.

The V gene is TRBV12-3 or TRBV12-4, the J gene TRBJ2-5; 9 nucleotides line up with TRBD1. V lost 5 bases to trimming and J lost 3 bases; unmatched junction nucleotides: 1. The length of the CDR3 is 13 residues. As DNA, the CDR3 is TGTGCCAGCAGTAGACAGGGGGAAGAGACCCAGTACTTC. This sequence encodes CASSRQGEETQYF.

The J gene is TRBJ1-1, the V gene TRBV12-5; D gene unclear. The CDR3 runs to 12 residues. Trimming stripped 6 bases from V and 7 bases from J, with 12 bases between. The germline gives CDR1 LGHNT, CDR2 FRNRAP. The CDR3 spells CASGSGVGEAFF. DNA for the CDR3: TGTGCTAGTGGCTCGGGAGTAGGTGAAGCTTTCTTT.

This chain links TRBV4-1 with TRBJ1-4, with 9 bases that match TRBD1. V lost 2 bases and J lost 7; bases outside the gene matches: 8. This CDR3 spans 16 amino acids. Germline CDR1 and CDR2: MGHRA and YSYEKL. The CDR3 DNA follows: TGCGCCAGCAGCCAAAGCCCGGGACAGGGTGGTGAAAAACTGTTTTTT. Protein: CASSQSPGQGGEKLFF.

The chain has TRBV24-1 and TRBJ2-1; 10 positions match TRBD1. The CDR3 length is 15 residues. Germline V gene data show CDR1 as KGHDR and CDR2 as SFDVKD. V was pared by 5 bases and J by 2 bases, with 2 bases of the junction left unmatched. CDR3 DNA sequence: TGTGCCACCAGTGGTGGACAGGGGGCCTACAATGAGCAGTTCTTC. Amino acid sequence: CATSGGQGAYNEQFF.

The CDR3 is CASSFRAYNSPLHF. CDR3 in DNA: TGTGCCAGCAGTTTCCGGGCCTATAATTCACCCCTCCACTTT. This rearrangement joins TRBV27 to TRBJ1-6; D is undetermined. Germline CDR1 MNHEY, CDR2 SMNVEV (reference sequence). Trimming removed 3 bases from V and 2 bases from J, with 5 bases in between. This CDR3 has 14 amino acids.

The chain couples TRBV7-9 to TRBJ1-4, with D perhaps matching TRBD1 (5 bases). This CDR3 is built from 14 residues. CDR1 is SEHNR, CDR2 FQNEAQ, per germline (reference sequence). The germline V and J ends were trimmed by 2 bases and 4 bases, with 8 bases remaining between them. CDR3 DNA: TGTGCCAGCAGCTTAACACAGGATAATGAAAAACTGTTTTTT. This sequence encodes CASSLTQDNEKLFF.

CDR3 in DNA: TGTGCCAGTAGCACCACCCGGGACCTCCGGGGGACTAATGAAAAACTGTTTTTT. Translated, it gives CASSTTRDLRGTNEKLFF. The chain carries TRBV19 and TRBJ1-4; possibly TRBD1 for D (5 bases). The CDR3 spans 18 residues. CDR1 is LNHDA and CDR2 is SQIVND in the germline V gene (reference sequence). The germline V and J ends were trimmed by 6 bases and 2 bases, with 22 bases remaining between them.

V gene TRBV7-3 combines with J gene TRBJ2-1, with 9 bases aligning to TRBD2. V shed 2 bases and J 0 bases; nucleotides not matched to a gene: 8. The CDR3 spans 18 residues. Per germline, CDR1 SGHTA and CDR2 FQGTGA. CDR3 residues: CASSLSHVAGVSYNEQFF. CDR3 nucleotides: TGTGCCAGCAGCTTATCCCACGTAGCGGGAGTCTCCTACAATGAGCAGTTCTTC.

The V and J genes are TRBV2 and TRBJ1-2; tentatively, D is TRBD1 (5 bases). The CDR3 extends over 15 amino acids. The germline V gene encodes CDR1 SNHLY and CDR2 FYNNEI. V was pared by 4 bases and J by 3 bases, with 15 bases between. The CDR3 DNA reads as TGTGCCAGCAGTGCTAGCCGCAGGGACTACTATGGCTACACCTTC. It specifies CASSASRRDYYGYTF.